This T cell receptor (beta chain) was sequenced during a study of T cells in localized non-small cell lung cancer. The study, taken as a whole, reports: A median of approximately 57 clones ranked among the top 100 in tumor appeared in adjacent lung. Adjacent uninvolved lung tissue had the highest T cell clonality, exceeding tumor. Heterogeneity remains possible because sequencing was limited to only one tumor region. A denser population of T cells in blood accompanied longer overall survival.

V gave up 0 bases and J gave up 2 bases, with 8 bases separating them. Germline assignment: CDR1 LNHDA and CDR2 SQIVND (reference sequence). This CDR3 contains 14 residues. Data came from immunoSEQ multiplex PCR; TCRdb stores just in-frame clones and leaves some out. The data contain around 100,000 clones, 87% of them seen just once; the ten biggest clones take up around 15%. Concerning this clone itself: No antigen is known for it.

The chain recombines TRBV19 with TRBJ2-7; no definite D call. The sample in question was peripheral blood, obtained before any cancer treatment. The sequence derives from a man between 40 and 75 years old with stage I squamous cell lung carcinoma. CDR3 residues: CASSIDHNTYEQYF. The CDR3 nucleotides are TGTGCCAGTAGTATAGATCACAACACCTACGAGCAGTACTTC.